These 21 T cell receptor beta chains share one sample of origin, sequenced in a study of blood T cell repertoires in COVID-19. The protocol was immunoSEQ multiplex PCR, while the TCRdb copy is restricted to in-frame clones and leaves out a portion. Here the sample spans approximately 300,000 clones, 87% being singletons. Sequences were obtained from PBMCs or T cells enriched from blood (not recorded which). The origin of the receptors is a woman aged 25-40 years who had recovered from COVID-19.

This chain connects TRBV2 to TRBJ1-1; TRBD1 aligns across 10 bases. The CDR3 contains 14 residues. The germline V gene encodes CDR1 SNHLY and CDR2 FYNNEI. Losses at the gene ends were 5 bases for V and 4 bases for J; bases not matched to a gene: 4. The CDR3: CASSPGDRGTEAFF. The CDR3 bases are TGTGCCAGCAGTCCAGGGGACAGGGGCACTGAAGCTTTCTTT.

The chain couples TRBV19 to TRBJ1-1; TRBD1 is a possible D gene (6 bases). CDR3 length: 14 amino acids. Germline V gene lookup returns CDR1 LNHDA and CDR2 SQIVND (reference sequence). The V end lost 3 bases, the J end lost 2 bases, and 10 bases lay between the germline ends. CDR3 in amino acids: CASSMGTLNTEAFF. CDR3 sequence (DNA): TGTGCCAGTAGTATGGGGACACTCAACACTGAAGCTTTCTTT.

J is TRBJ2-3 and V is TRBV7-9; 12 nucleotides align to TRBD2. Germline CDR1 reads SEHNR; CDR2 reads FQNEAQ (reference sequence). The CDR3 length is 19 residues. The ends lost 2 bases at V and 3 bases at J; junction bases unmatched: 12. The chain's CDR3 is CASSLRWLAGGQGTDTQYF. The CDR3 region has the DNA TGTGCCAGCAGCTTAAGGTGGCTAGCGGGGGGGCAAGGGACAGATACGCAGTATTTT.

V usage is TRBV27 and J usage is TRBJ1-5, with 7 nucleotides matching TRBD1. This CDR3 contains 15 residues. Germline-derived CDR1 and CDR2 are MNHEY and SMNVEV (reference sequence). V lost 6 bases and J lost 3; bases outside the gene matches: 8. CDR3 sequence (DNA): TGTGCCAGCAGGCTCCGGGACAGCAACAATCAGCCCCAGCATTTT. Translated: CASRLRDSNNQPQHF.

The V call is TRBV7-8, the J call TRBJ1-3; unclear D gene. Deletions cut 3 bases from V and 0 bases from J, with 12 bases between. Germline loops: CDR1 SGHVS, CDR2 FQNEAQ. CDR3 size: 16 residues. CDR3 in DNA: TGTGCCAGCAGCTTCCCTCCAGGCAGCTCTGGAAACACCATATATTTT. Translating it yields CASSFPPGSSGNTIYF.

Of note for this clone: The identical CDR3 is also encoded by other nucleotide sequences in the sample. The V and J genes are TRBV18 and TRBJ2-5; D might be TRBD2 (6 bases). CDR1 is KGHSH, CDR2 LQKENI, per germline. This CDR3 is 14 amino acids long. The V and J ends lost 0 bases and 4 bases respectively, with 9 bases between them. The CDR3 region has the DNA TGTGCCAGCTCACCACCGGGGGGTCGAGAGACCCAGTACTTC. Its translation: CASSPPGGRETQYF.

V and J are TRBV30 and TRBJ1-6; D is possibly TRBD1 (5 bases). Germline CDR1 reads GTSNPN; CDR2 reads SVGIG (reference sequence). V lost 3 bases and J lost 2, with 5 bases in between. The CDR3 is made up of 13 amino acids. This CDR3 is CAWRQAYNSPLHF. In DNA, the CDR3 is TGTGCCTGGAGACAGGCCTATAATTCACCCCTCCACTTT.

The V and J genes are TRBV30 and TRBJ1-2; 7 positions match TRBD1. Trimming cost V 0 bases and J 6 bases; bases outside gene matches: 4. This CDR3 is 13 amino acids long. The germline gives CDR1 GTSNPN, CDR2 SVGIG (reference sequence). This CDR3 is CAWSVGQANGYTF. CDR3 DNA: TGTGCCTGGAGTGTCGGACAGGCCAATGGCTACACCTTC.

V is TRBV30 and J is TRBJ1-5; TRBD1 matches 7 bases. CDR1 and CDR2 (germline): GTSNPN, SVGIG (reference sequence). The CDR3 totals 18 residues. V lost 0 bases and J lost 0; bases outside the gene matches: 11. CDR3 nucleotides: TGTGCCTGGAGTGTTAGGCCGACAGGGATCTATAGCAATCAGCCCCAGCATTTT. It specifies CAWSVRPTGIYSNQPQHF. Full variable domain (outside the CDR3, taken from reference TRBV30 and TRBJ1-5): SQTIHQWPATLVQPVGSPLSLECTVEGTSNPNLYWYRQAAGRGLQLLFYSVGIGQISSEVPQNLSASRPQDRQFILSSKKLLLSDSGFYLCAWSVRPTGIYSNQPQHFGDGTRLSIL.

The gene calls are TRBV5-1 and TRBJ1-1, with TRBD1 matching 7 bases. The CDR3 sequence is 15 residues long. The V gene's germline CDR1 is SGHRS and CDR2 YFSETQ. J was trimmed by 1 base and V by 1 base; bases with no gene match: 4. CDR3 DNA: TGCGCCAGCAGCTTGATCGACAGGGAGAACACTGAAGCTTTCTTT. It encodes CASSLIDRENTEAFF.

Written as DNA, the CDR3 is TGTGCCAGCAGCTTAAGCTCAACAACTAATGAAAAACTGTTTTTT. This codes for CASSLSSTTNEKLFF. The chain couples TRBV7-8 to TRBJ1-4; D is uncertain. This CDR3 region has 15 residues. Trimming took 2 bases from V and 0 from J, leaving 7 bases between them. Germline V gene lookup returns CDR1 SGHVS and CDR2 FQNEAQ.

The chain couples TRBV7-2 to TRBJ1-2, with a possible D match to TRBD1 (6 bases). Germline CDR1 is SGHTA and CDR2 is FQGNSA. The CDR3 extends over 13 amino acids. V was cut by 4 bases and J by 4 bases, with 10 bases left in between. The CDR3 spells CASSSGDGYGYTF. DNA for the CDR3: TGTGCCAGCAGCTCAGGGGACGGCTATGGCTACACCTTC.

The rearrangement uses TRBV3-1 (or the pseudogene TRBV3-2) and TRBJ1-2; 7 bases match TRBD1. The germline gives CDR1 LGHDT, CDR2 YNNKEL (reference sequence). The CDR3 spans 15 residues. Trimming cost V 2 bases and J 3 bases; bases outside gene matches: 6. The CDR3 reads CASSQSGQLDYGYTF. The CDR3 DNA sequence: TGTGCCAGCAGCCAATCGGGACAGTTGGACTATGGCTACACCTTC.

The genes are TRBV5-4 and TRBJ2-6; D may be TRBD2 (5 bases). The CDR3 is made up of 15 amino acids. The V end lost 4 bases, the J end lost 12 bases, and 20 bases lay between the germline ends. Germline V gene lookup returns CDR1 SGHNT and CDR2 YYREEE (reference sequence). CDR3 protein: CASSPRGSAVGVLTF. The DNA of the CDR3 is TGTGCCAGCAGCCCGCGAGGGAGCGCGGTTGGCGTCCTGACTTTC.

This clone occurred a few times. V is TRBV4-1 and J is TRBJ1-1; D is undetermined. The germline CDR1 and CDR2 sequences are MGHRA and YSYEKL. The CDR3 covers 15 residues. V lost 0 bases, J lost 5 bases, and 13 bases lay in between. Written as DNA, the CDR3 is TGCGCCAGCAGCCAAGATCCTTACAGCTGGACTGAAGCTTTCTTT. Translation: CASSQDPYSWTEAFF.

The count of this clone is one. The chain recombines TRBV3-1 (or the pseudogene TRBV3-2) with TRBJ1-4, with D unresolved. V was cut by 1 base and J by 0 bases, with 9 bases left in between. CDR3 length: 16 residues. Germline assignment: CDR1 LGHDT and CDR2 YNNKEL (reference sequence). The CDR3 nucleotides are TGTGCCAGCAGCCAAGGTGTCTCCGCAACTAATGAAAAACTGTTTTTT. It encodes CASSQGVSATNEKLFF.

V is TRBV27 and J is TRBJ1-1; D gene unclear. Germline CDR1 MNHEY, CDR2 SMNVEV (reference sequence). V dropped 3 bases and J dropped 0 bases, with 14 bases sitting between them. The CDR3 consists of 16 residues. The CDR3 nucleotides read TGTGCCAGCAGTTTCCTAGAGGGCCCGGTGAACACTGAAGCTTTCTTT. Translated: CASSFLEGPVNTEAFF.

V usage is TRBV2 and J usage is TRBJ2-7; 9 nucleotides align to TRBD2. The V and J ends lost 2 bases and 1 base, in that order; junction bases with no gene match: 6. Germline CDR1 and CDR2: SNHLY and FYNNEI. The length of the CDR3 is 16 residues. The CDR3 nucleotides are TGTGCCAGCAGTGAATACGGTAGCGGGGGATCCTACGAGCAGTACTTC. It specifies CASSEYGSGGSYEQYF. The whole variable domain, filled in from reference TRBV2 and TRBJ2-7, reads EPEVTQTPSHQVTQMGQEVILRCVPISNHLYFYWYRQILGQKVEFLVSFYNNEISEKSEIFDDQFSVERPDGSNFTLKIRSTKLEDSAMYFCASSEYGSGGSYEQYFGPGTRLTVT.

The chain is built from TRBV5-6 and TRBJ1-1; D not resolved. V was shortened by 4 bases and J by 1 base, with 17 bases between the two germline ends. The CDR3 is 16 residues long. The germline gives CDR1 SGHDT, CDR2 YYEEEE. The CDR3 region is CASSGSRRTSNTEAFF. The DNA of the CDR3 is TGTGCCAGCAGCGGTTCCAGGCGTACCTCGAACACTGAAGCTTTCTTT.

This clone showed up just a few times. Here the CDR3 reads CASSLWPDYYGYTF. The CDR3 bases are TGCGCCAGCAGCTTGTGGCCAGATTACTATGGCTACACCTTC. V and J are TRBV5-1 and TRBJ1-2; D not resolved. Germline-derived CDR1 and CDR2 are SGHRS and YFSETQ. This CDR3 contains 14 residues. V was shortened by 1 base and J by 3 bases, with 10 bases between the two germline ends.

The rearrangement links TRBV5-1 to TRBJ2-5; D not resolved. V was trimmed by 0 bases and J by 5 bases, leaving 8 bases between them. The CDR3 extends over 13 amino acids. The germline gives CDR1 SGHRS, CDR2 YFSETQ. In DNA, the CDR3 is TGCGCCAGCAGCTTGGTCGGTGTGGAGACCCAGTACTTC. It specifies CASSLVGVETQYF.